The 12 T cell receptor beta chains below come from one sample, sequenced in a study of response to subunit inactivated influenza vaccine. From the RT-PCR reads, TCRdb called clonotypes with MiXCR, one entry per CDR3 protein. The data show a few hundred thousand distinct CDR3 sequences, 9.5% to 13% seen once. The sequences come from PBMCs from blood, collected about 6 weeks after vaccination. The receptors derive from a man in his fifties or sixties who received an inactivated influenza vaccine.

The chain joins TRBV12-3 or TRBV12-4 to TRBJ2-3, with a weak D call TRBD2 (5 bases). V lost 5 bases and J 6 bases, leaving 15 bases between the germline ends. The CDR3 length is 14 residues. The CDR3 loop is CASSLEGQRDTQYF. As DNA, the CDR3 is TGTGCCAGCAGTCTCGAGGGCCAGAGGGATACGCAGTATTTT.

For the CDR3, the DNA is TGTGCCAGCAGCCTCAGGACTAGCGGGAGGTACAATGAGCAGTTCTTC. Protein: CASSLRTSGRYNEQFF. The chain has TRBV7-8 and TRBJ2-1, with 14 bases lining up with TRBD2. Trimming cost V 5 bases and J 4 bases; bases outside gene matches: 4. CDR1 and CDR2 from the germline V gene are SGHVS and FQNEAQ. The CDR3 is 16 amino acids.

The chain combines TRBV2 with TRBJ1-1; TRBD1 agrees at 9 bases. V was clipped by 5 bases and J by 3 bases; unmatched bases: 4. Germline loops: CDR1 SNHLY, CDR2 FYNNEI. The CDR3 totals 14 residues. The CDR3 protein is CASSWTGVDTEAFF. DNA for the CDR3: TGTGCCAGCAGTTGGACAGGGGTGGACACTGAAGCTTTCTTT.

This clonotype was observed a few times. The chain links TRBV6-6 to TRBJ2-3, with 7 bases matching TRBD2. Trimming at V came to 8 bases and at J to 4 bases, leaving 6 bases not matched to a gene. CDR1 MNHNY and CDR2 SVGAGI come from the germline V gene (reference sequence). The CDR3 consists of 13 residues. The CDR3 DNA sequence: TGTGCCAGCCGATGGGGGGGACCAGATACGCAGTATTTT. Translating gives CASRWGGPDTQYF.

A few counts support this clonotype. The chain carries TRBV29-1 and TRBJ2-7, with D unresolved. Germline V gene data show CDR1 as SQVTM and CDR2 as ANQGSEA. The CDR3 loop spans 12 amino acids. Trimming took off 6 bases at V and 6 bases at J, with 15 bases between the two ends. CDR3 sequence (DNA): TGCAGCGTCGTAAGCGTCGGGTCCGAGCAGTACTTC. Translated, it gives CSVVSVGSEQYF.

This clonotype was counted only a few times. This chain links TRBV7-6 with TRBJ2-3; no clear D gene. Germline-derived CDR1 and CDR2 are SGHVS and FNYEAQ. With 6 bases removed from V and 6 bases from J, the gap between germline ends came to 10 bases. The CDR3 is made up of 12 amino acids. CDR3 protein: CASSLKGDTQYF. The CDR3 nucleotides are TGTGCCAGCAGTTTAAAAGGGGATACGCAGTATTTT.

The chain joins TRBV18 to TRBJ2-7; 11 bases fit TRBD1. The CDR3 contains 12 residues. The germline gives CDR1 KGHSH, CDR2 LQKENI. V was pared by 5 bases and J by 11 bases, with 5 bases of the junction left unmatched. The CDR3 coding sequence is TGTGCCAGCTCAGCGGACAGGGGGCTGGAGTACTTC. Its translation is CASSADRGLEYF.

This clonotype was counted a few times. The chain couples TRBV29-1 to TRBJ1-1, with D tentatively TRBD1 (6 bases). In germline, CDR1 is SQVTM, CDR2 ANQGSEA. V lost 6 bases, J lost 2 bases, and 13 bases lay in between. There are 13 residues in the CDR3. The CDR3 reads CSVRTGSNTEAFF. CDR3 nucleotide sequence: TGCAGCGTCCGTACAGGGAGCAACACTGAAGCTTTCTTT.

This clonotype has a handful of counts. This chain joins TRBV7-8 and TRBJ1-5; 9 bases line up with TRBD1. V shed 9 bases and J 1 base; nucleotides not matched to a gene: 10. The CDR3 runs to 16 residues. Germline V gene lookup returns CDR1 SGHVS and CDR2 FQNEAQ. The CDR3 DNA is TGTGCCAGTCGTCCCGACAGGGGGTCAAGCAATCAGCCCCAGCATTTT. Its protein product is CASRPDRGSSNQPQHF.

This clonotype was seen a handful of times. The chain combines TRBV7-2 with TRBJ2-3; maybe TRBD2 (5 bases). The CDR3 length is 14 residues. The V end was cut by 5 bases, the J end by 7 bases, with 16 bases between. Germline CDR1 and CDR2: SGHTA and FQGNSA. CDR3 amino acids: CASSRRSGDYTQYF. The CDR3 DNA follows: TGTGCCAGCAGCAGGAGGTCCGGGGATTATACGCAGTATTTT.

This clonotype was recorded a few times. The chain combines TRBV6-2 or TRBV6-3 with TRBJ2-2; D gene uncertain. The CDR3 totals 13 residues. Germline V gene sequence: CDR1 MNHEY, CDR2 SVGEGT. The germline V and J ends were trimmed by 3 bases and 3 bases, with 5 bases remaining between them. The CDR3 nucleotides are TGTGCCAGCAGTTATGCCTACACCGGGGAGCTGTTTTTT. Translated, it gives CASSYAYTGELFF.

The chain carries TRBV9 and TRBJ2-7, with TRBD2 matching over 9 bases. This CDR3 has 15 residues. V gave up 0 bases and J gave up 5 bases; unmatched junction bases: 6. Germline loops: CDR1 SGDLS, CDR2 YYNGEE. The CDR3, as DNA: TGTGCCAGCAGCGTAGCCGGCGGGAGGGCCGACGAGCAGTACTTC. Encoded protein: CASSVAGGRADEQYF.